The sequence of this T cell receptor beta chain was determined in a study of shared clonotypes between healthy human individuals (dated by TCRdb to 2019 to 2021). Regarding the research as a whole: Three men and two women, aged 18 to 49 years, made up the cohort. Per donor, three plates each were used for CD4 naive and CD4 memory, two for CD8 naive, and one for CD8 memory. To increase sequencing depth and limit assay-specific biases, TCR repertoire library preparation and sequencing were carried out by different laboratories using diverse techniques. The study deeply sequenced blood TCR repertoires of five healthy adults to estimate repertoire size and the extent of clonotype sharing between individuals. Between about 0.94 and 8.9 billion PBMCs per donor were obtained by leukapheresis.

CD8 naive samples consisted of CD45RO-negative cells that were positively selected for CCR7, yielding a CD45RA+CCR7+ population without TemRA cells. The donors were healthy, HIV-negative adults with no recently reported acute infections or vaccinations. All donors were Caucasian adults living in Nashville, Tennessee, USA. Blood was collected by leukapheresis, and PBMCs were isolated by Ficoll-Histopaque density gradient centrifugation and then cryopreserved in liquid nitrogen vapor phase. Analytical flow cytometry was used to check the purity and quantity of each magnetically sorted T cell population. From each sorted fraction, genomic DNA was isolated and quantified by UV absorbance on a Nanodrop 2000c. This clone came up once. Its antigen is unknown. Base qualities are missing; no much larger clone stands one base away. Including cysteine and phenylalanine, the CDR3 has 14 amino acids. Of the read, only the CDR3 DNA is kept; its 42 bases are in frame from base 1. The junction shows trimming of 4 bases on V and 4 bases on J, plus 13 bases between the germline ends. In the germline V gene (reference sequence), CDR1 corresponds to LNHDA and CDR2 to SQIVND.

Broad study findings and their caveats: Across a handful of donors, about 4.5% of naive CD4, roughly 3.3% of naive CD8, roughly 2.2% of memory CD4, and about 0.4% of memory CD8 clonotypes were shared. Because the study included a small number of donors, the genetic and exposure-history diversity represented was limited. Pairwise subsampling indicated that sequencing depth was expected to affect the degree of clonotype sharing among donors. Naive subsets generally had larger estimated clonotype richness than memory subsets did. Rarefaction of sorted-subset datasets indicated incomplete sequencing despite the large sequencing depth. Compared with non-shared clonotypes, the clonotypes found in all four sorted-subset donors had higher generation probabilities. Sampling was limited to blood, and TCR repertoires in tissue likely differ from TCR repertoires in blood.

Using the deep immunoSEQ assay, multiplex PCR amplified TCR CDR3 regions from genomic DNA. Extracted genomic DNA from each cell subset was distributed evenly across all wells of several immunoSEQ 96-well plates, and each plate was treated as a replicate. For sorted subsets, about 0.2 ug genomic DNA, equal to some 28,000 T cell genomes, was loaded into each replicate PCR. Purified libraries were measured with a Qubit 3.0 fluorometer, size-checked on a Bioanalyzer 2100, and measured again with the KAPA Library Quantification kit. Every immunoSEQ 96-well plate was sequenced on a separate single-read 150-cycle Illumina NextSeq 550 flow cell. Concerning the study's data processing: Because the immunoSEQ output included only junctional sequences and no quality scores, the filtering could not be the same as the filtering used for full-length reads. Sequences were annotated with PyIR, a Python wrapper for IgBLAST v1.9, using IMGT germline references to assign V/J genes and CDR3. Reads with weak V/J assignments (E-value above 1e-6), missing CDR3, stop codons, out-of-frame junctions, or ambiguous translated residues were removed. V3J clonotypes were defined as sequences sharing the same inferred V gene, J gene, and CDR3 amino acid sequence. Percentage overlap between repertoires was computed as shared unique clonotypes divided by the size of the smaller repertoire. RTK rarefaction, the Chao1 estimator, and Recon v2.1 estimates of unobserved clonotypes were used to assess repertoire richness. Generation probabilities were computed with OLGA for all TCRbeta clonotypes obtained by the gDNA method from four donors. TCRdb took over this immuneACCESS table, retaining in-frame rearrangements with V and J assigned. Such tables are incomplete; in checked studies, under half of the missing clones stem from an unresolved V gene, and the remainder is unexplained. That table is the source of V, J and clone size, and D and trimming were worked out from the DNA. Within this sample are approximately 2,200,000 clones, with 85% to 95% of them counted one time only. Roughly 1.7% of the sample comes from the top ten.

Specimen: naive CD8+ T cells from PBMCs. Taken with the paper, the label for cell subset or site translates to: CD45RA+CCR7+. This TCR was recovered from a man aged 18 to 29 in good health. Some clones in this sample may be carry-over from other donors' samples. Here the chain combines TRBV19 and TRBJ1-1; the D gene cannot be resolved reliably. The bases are TGTGCCAGTAGTACGGCCGCGAAGGGCACTGAAGCTTTCTTT. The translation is CASSTAAKGTEAFF.